Given below is one TCR beta chain in context. This specimen belongs to a study of control samples from healthy donors and cancer patients. Generated by immunoSEQ multiplex PCR, the TCRdb table keeps only in-frame clones and is missing some. The profile shows some 120,000 clones, more than 70% of them singletons. CDR1 is MNHEY, CDR2 SVGEGT, per germline. V was cut by 4 bases and J by 4 bases, with 13 bases left in between. The length of the CDR3 is 14 residues. The sample consisted of blood. This chain uses TRBV6-2 or TRBV6-3 with TRBJ1-2; D possibly corresponds to TRBD1 (6 bases). This clonotype was obtained from a woman in her seventies in good health. CDR3 region: CASSFTTGPYGYTF. CDR3 nucleotide sequence: TGTGCCAGCAGTTTCACGACAGGACCCTATGGCTACACCTTC.